These T cell receptor beta chains were read from a single sample in a study of OX40 agonist ivuxolimab in advanced cancers. Method: immunoSEQ multiplex PCR; TCRdb's copy keeps in-frame clones and lacks some. The data contain 52,000 or so clones, roughly 94% of them singletons. Material: CD4+ or CD8+ T cells sorted from blood, obtained in a trial of the OX40 agonist ivuxolimab. Receptor source: an adult with an advanced solid tumor such as melanoma, head and neck, liver or kidney cancer. Both conserved end residues are part of each CDR3. A D gene is named only where the DNA matches it firmly. Only part of the rows carry a size: once, few, many, or a class if the clone is expanded.

-,TRBV5-4,TRBJ1-1,TRBD1,CAMDRANTEAFF,TGTGCGATGGACAGGGCGAACACTGAAGCTTTCTTT
-,TRBV6-1,TRBJ2-7,-,CASTNSYEQYF,TGTGCCAGCACAAACTCCTACGAGCAGTACTTC
-,TRBV27,TRBJ1-5,-,CASSFGGATQPQHF,TGTGCCAGCAGTTTCGGGGGGGCGACTCAGCCCCAGCATTTT
once,TRBV6-5,TRBJ2-3,TRBD2,CASTPVGGTDTQYF,TGTGCCAGCACCCCCGTGGGGGGGACAGATACGCAGTATTTT
-,TRBV11-2,TRBJ1-2,TRBD1,CASSLGQGVSYGYTF,TGTGCCAGCAGCTTAGGACAGGGGGTATCCTATGGCTACACCTTC
-,TRBV6-5,TRBJ1-1,-,CASTYTGAEAFF,TGTGCCAGCACTTACACGGGGGCTGAAGCTTTCTTT
-,TRBV6-6,TRBJ2-7,-,CASSPTLGSAANEQYF,TGTGCCAGCAGCCCTACCCTTGGATCCGCCGCGAACGAGCAGTACTTC
-,TRBV7-3,TRBJ2-3,TRBD1,CASSLQGGVADTQYF,TGTGCCAGCAGCCTACAGGGGGGTGTCGCAGATACGCAGTATTTT
-,TRBV6-6,TRBJ2-3,-,CASSYRGQQDTQYF,TGTGCCAGCAGTTACCGGGGGCAACAAGATACGCAGTATTTT
-,TRBV4-3,TRBJ2-2,-,CASSQDQGDGRVGSGELFF,TGCGCCAGCAGCCAAGATCAGGGAGACGGCAGGGTCGGGAGCGGGGAGCTGTTTTTT